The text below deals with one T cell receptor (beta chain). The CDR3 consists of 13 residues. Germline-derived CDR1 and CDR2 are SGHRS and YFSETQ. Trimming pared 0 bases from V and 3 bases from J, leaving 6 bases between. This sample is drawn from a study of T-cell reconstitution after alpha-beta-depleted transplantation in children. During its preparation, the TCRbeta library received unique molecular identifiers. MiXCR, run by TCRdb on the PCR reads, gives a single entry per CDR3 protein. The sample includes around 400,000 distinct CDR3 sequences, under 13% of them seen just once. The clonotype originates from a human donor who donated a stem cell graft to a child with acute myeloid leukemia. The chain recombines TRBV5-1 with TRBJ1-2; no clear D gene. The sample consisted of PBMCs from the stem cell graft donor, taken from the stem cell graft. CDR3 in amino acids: CASSLGSDYGYTF. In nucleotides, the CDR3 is TGCGCCAGCAGCTTGGGTTCCGACTATGGCTACACCTTC.